These T cell receptor beta chains were read from a single sample in a study of CD8 T cells in ankylosing spondylitis. TCRdb redid the calling of the 5' RACE reads with MiXCR, one entry per CDR3 protein. Here the sample spans fewer than 500,000 distinct CDR3 sequences, under 25% being singletons. The specimen sequenced was blood, either unsorted or a sorted T cell fraction (not recorded which). The receptors stem from a male donor with ankylosing spondylitis. Each CDR3 is given with its conserved first and last residue. The D gene is left open where the match is weak. The size entry is marked missing in some rows and otherwise reads once, few, many or a size class.

size	D	V	J	CDR3	DNA
-	TRBD2	TRBV2	TRBJ2-7	CASSELGLALSSYEQYF	TGTGCCAGCAGTGAATTGGGACTAGCGTTGAGCTCCTACGAGCAGTACTTC
few	TRBD2	TRBV4-2	TRBJ2-1	CASSQDRSGRAIEQFF	TGTGCCAGCAGCCAAGATAGGAGCGGGAGGGCCATTGAGCAGTTCTTC
few	-	TRBV12-3/TRBV12-4	TRBJ2-3	CASSLVVPDTQYF	TGTGCCAGCAGTTTAGTGGTCCCAGATACGCAGTATTTT
few	-	TRBV4-2	TRBJ2-2	CASSQDTQSTGELFF	TGTGCCAGCAGCCAAGATACCCAGAGCACCGGGGAGCTGTTTTTT
-	TRBD1	TRBV3-1	TRBJ2-1	CASSQEPWDSLSYNEQFF	TGTGCCAGCAGCCAAGAACCGTGGGACAGCCTCTCCTACAATGAGCAGTTCTTC
-	-	TRBV7-2	TRBJ1-4	CASSLPGGRGDEKLFF	TGTGCCAGCAGCTTACCCGGGGGCCGGGGTGATGAAAAACTGTTTTTT
-	TRBD1	TRBV3-1	TRBJ1-4	CASSRAGTEDEKLFF	TGTGCCAGCAGCCGAGCCGGGACAGAGGATGAAAAACTGTTTTTT
-	-	TRBV20-1	TRBJ1-5	CSAPGNSNQPQHF	TGCAGTGCGCCGGGAAATAGCAATCAGCCCCAGCATTTT
few	-	TRBV4-1	TRBJ2-1	CASSQGRFAGNNEQFF	TGCGCCAGCAGCCAAGGAAGGTTTGCAGGGAACAATGAGCAGTTCTTC
few	-	TRBV2	TRBJ2-5	CASTFLRSRETQYF	TGTGCCAGCACCTTTCTCAGGTCTAGGGAGACCCAGTACTTC
-	-	TRBV29-1	TRBJ2-7	CSVCFGPTYEQYF	TGCAGCGTTTGTTTCGGGCCTACCTACGAGCAGTACTTC
few	-	TRBV12-3/TRBV12-4	TRBJ1-6	CASSLTSNSPLHF	TGTGCCAGCAGTCTAACATCTAATTCACCCCTCCACTTT
few	-	TRBV11-2	TRBJ2-7	CASLGSYEQYF	TGTGCCAGCCTAGGGTCCTACGAGCAGTACTTC
few	TRBD2	TRBV5-1	TRBJ2-3	CASSFGLAGVLDTQYF	TGCGCCAGCAGCTTTGGACTAGCGGGAGTCCTGGATACGCAGTATTTT
many	-	TRBV12-3/TRBV12-4	TRBJ1-5	CASSFGGAGNQPQHF	TGTGCCAGCAGTTTTGGGGGCGCGGGCAATCAGCCCCAGCATTTT
many	-	TRBV20-1	TRBJ1-5	CSAREANQPQHF	TGCAGTGCTAGGGAGGCGAATCAGCCCCAGCATTTT
few	TRBD2	TRBV7-3	TRBJ2-3	CASSFSSGSDTQYF	TGTGCCAGCAGCTTTTCTAGCGGGAGTGATACGCAGTATTTT
-	TRBD2	TRBV5-1	TRBJ2-5	CASSPGGGKRELETQYF	TGCGCCAGCAGCCCTGGCGGTGGTAAGCGGGAGCTTGAGACCCAGTACTTC
-	-	TRBV4-1	TRBJ2-2	CASSQEVQVGELFF	TGCGCCAGCAGCCAAGAGGTACAGGTCGGGGAGCTGTTTTTT
many	-	TRBV25-1	TRBJ2-7	CASRTVYEQYF	TGTGCCAGCAGGACAGTCTACGAGCAGTACTTC
few	-	TRBV6-5	TRBJ2-2	CASSSRRRENTGELFF	TGTGCCAGCAGTTCTAGACGGCGAGAGAACACCGGGGAGCTGTTTTTT
-	-	TRBV6-1	TRBJ2-7	CASSLEVITYEQYF	TGTGCCAGCAGCCTAGAGGTTATTACCTACGAGCAGTACTTC
-	-	TRBV29-1	TRBJ1-1	CSVVRATEAFF	TGCAGCGTTGTGAGGGCCACTGAAGCTTTCTTT
-	-	TRBV4-3	TRBJ2-7	CASSQDPGNYEQYF	TGCGCCAGCAGCCAAGACCCGGGAAACTACGAGCAGTACTTC
few	-	TRBV15	TRBJ2-5	CATSRDPTGEETQYF	TGTGCCACCAGCAGAGATCCTACAGGTGAAGAGACCCAGTACTTC
few	-	TRBV19	TRBJ1-6	CASSLWTGYTNSPLHF	TGTGCCAGTAGTCTCTGGACTGGATATACGAATTCACCCCTCCACTTT
many	-	TRBV18	TRBJ2-3	CASSPRTDTQYF	TGTGCCAGCAGTCCTCGCACAGATACGCAGTATTTT
few	TRBD2	TRBV6-2/TRBV6-3	TRBJ2-2	CASSYSRGLAGYTGELFF	TGTGCCAGCAGTTACTCGCGTGGTCTAGCGGGATACACCGGGGAGCTGTTTTTT
-	-	TRBV7-3	TRBJ2-1	CASSMTSGEQFF	TGTGCCAGCAGCATGACTAGTGGTGAGCAGTTCTTC
few	-	TRBV6-2/TRBV6-3	TRBJ2-1	CASSYLEVGLYEQFF	TGTGCCAGCAGTTACTTGGAGGTGGGGTTGTATGAGCAGTTCTTC
-	-	TRBV20-1	TRBJ2-7	CSALSIPLEDEQYF	TGCAGTGCTCTAAGTATCCCTCTCGAAGACGAGCAGTACTTC
-	-	TRBV20-1	TRBJ1-2	CSASDGGYTF	TGCAGTGCTAGTGACGGTGGCTACACCTTC
few	-	TRBV30	TRBJ2-2	CAWNGGYPGELFF	TGTGCCTGGAATGGCGGTTATCCCGGGGAGCTGTTTTTT
-	TRBD2	TRBV7-8	TRBJ2-2	CASSLVTAGGAGELFF	TGTGCCAGCAGCTTAGTTACAGCGGGAGGGGCCGGGGAGCTGTTTTTT
-	TRBD1	TRBV7-9	TRBJ2-1	CASTQGASSYNEQFF	TGTGCCAGCACCCAGGGGGCCAGCTCCTACAATGAGCAGTTCTTC
-	-	TRBV29-1	TRBJ2-1	CSVAGPNNEQFF	TGCAGCGTTGCGGGACCCAACAATGAGCAGTTCTTC
-	-	TRBV6-1	TRBJ2-7	CASSEGHSGIYEQYF	TGTGCCAGCAGTGAGGGACACAGCGGCATCTACGAGCAGTACTTC
-	TRBD1	TRBV12-3/TRBV12-4	TRBJ2-7	CASSRTGGRYEQYF	TGTGCCAGCAGTAGGACAGGGGGTCGCTACGAGCAGTACTTC
-	-	TRBV7-6	TRBJ2-7	CASSSPPEKHEQYF	TGTGCCAGCAGCTCCCCCCCGGAGAAACACGAGCAGTACTTC